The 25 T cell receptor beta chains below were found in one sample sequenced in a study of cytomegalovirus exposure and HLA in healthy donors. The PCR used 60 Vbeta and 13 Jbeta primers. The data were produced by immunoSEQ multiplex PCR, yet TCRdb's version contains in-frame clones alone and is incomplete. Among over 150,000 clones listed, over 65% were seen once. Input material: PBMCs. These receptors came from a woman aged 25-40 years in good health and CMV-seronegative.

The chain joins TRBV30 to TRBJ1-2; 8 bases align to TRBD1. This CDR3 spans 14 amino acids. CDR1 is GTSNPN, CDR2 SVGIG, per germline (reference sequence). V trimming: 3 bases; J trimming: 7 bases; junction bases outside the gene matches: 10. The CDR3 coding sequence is TGTGCCTGGAGACTGACAGGGGCCCGCGGTGGCTACACCTTC. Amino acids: CAWRLTGARGGYTF.

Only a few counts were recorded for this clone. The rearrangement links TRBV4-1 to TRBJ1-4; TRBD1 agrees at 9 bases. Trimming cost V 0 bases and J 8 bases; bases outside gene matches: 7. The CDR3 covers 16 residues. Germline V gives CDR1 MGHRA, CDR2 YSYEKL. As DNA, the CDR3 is TGCGCCAGCAGCCAAGAGGGGACAGGGTCGTTCGAAAAACTGTTTTTT. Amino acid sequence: CASSQEGTGSFEKLFF.

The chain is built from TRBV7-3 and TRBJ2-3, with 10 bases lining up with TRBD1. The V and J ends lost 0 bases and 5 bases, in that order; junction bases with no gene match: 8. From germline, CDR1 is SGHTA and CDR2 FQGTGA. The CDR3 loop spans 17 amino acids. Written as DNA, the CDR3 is TGTGCCAGCAGCTTAACCGGTGGGACAGGGGCGGGAGATACGCAGTATTTT. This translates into CASSLTGGTGAGDTQYF.

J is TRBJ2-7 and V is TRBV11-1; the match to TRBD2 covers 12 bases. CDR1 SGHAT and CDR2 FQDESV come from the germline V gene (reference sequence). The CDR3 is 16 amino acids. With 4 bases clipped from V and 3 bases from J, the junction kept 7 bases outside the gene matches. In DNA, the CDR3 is TGTGCCAGCAGCTATGAGCTAGCGGGGGGGTACTACGAGCAGTACTTC. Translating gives CASSYELAGGYYEQYF.

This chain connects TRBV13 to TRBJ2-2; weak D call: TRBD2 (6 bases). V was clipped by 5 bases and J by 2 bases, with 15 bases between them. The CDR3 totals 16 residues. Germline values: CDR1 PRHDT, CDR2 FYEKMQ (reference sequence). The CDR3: CASSAGSRGNTGELFF. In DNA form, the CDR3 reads TGTGCCAGCAGCGCGGGGTCGAGGGGTAACACCGGGGAGCTGTTTTTT. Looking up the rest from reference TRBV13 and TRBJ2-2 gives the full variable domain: AAGVIQSPRHLIKEKRETATLKCYPIPRHDTVYWYQQGPGQDPQFLISFYEKMQSDKGSIPDRFSAQQFSDYHSELNMSSLELGDSALYFCASSAGSRGNTGELFFGEGSRLTVL.

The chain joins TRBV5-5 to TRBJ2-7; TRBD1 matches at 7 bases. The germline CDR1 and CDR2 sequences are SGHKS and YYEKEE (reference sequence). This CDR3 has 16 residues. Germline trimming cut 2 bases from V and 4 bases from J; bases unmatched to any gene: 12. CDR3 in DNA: TGTGCCAGCAGCTTAGCCGCAGGACAGGCTCCATACGAGCAGTACTTC. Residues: CASSLAAGQAPYEQYF.

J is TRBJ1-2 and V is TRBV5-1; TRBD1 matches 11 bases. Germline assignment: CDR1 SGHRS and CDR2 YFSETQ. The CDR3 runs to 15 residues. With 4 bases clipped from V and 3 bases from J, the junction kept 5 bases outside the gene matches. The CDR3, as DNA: TGCGCCAGCAGCCCCTGGGGACAGGGGGACTATGGCTACACCTTC. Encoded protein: CASSPWGQGDYGYTF.

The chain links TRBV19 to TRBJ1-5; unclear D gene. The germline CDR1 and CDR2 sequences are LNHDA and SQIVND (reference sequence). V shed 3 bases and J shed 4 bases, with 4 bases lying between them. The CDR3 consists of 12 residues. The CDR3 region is CASSIMNQPQHF. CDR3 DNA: TGTGCCAGTAGTATTATGAATCAGCCCCAGCATTTT.

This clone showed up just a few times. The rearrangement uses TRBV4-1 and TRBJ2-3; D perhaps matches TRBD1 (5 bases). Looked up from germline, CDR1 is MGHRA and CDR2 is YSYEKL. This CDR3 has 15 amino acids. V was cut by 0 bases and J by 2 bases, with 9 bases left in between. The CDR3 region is CASSQDHRPTDTQYF. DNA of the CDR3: TGCGCCAGCAGCCAAGACCACAGGCCCACAGATACGCAGTATTTT.

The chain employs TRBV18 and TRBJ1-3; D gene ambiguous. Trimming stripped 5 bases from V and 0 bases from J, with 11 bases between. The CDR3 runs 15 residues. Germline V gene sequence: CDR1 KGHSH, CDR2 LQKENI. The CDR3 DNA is TGTGCCAGCTCATCTCGGAGCCTCTCTGGAAACACCATATATTTT. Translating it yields CASSSRSLSGNTIYF.

The CDR3 DNA reads TGTGCCAGCAGTTTAGACAGGTACAATGAGCAGTTCTTC. Amino acids: CASSLDRYNEQFF. The genes are TRBV27 and TRBJ2-1; TRBD1 is a possible D gene (6 bases). The CDR3 extends over 13 amino acids. Germline-derived CDR1 and CDR2 are MNHEY and SMNVEV (reference sequence). V dropped 2 bases and J dropped 4 bases, with 6 bases sitting between them.

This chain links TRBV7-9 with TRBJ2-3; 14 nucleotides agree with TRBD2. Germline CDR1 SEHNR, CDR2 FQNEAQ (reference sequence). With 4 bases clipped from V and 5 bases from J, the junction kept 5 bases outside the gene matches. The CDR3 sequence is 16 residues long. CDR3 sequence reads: CASSSGLAGVGDTQYF. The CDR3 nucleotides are TGTGCCAGCAGCTCGGGACTAGCGGGAGTGGGAGATACGCAGTATTTT. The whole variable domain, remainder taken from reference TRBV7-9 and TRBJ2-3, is DTGVSQNPRHKITKRGQNVTFRCDPISEHNRLYWYRQTLGQGPEFLTYFQNEAQLEKSRLLSDRFSAERPKGSFSTLEIQRTEQGDSAMYLCASSSGLAGVGDTQYFGPGTRLTVL.

CDR3 residues: CASSPLNAETQYF. In nucleotides, the CDR3 is TGTGCCAGCAGCCCCCTAAATGCCGAGACCCAGTACTTC. This chain uses TRBV27 with TRBJ2-5, with D hard to call. V was trimmed by 6 bases and J by 5 bases, leaving 13 bases between them. This CDR3 has 13 residues. The germline CDR1 and CDR2 sequences are MNHEY and SMNVEV (reference sequence).

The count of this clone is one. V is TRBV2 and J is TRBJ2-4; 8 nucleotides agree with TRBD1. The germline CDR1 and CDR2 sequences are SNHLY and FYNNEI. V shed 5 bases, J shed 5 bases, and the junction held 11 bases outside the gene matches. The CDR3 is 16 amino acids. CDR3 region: CASSPTTTDRENIQYF. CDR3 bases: TGTGCCAGCAGTCCCACAACCACGGACAGGGAAAACATTCAGTACTTC.

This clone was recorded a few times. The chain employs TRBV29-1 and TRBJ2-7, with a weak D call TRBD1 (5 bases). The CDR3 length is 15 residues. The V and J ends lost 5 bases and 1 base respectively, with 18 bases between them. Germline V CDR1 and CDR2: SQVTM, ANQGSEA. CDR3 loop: CSVKAIGANSYEQYF. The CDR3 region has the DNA TGCAGCGTTAAAGCGATAGGGGCGAATTCCTACGAGCAGTACTTC.

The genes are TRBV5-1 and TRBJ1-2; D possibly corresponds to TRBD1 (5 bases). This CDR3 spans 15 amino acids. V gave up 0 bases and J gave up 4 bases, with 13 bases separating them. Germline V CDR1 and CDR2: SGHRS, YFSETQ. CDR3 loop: CASSLGADNPYGYTF. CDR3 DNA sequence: TGCGCCAGCAGCTTGGGGGCGGACAACCCCTATGGCTACACCTTC.

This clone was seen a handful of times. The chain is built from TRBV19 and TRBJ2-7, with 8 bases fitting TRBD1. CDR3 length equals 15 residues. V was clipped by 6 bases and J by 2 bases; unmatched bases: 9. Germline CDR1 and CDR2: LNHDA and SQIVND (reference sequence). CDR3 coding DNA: TGTGCCAGTAGCCTACACGCAGGGGGCCCCTACGAGCAGTACTTC. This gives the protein CASSLHAGGPYEQYF.

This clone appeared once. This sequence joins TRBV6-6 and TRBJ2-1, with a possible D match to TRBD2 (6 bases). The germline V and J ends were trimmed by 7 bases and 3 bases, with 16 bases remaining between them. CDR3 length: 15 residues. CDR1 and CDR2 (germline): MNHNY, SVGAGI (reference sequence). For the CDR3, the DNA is TGTGCCAGCAACGCTTGGAGGGGCAGCTACAATGAGCAGTTCTTC. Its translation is CASNAWRGSYNEQFF.

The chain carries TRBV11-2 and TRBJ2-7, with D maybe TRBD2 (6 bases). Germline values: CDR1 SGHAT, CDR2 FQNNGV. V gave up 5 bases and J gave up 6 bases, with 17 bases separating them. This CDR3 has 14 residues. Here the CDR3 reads CASSDWEVGLEQYF. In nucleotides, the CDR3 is TGTGCCAGCAGCGACTGGGAGGTGGGACTCGAGCAGTACTTC. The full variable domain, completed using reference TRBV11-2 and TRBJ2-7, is EAGVAQSPRYKIIEKRQSVAFWCNPISGHATLYWYQQILGQGPKLLIQFQNNGVVDDSQLPKDRFSAERLKGVDSTLKIQPAKLEDSAVYLCASSDWEVGLEQYFGPGTRLTVT.

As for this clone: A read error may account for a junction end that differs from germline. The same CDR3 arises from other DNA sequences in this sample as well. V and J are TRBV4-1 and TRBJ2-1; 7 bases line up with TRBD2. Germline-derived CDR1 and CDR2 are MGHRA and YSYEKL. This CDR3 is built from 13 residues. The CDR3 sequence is CASSQVTAGEQFF. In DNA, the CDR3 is TGCGCCAGCAGCCAAGTCACCGCGGGGGAGCAATTCTTC.

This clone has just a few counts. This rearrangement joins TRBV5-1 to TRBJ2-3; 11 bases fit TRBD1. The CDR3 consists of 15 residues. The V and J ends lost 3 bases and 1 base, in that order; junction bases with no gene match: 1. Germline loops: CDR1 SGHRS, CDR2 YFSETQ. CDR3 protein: CASSSGQGGTDTQYF. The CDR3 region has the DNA TGCGCCAGCAGCTCGGGACAGGGGGGCACAGATACGCAGTATTTT.

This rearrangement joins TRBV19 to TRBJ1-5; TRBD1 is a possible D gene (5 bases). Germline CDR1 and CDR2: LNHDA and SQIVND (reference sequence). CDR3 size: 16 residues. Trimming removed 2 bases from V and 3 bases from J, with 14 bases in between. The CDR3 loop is CASSINPRQHNQPQHF. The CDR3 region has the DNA TGTGCCAGTAGTATAAACCCCCGACAGCACAATCAGCCCCAGCATTTT.

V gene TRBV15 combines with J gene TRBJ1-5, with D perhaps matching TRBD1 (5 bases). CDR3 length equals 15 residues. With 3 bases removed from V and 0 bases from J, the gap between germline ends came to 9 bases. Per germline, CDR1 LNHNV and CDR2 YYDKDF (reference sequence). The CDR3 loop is CATSRQGYSNQPQHF. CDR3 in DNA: TGTGCCACCAGCAGGCAGGGTTATAGCAATCAGCCCCAGCATTTT. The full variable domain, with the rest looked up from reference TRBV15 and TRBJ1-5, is DAMVIQNPRYQVTQFGKPVTLSCSQTLNHNVMYWYQQKSSQAPKLLFHYYDKDFNNEADTPDNFQSRRPNTSFCFLDIRSPGLGDTAMYLCATSRQGYSNQPQHFGDGTRLSIL.

The CDR3 DNA reads as TGTGCCAGCAGCTCCCGGACAGGGGGCAACACCATATATTTT. This sequence encodes CASSSRTGGNTIYF. The chain is built from TRBV9 and TRBJ1-3, with 11 bases that match TRBD1. Germline trimming cut 4 bases from V and 7 bases from J; bases unmatched to any gene: 4. Germline V CDR1 and CDR2: SGDLS, YYNGEE. The CDR3 totals 14 residues.

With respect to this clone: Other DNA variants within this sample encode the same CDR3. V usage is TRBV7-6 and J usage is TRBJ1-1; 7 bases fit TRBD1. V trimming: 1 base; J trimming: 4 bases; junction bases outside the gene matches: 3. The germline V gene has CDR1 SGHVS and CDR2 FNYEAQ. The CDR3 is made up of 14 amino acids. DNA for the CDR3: TGTGCCAGCAGCTTAGATCAGGGGGGCACTGAAGCTTTCTTT. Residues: CASSLDQGGTEAFF.